The 31 T cell receptor beta chains presented below share a single source sample, sequenced in a study of control samples from healthy donors and cancer patients. The method was immunoSEQ multiplex PCR; TCRdb's version includes in-frame clones alone and lacks a portion of them. The sample consists of over 150,000 clones, approximately 95% of them appearing once. Input material: blood. The origin of the receptors is a man younger than 35 in good health.

The chain has TRBV5-5 and TRBJ2-7; TRBD2 agrees at 9 bases. With 4 bases clipped from V and 9 bases from J, the junction kept 14 bases outside the gene matches. The CDR3 is 15 amino acids. Germline-derived CDR1 and CDR2 are SGHKS and YYEKEE (reference sequence). The CDR3 DNA reads TGTGCCAGCAGCCCGAGGCCTAGCGGGGATTTGGGGCAGTACTTC. It yields the protein CASSPRPSGDLGQYF.

This clone was seen only once. The chain is built from TRBV5-8 and TRBJ2-3, with TRBD2 as a possible D gene (6 bases). This CDR3 comprises 15 residues. CDR1 is SGHTS, CDR2 YDEGEE, per germline. V was shortened by 1 base and J by 4 bases, with 13 bases between the two germline ends. CDR3 residues: CASSLRLGGADTQYF. The CDR3 region has the DNA TGTGCCAGCAGCTTGCGGCTGGGGGGTGCAGATACGCAGTATTTT.

CDR3 protein: CASSFGGGGYEQYF. The CDR3 DNA reads as TGTGCCAGCAGCTTCGGCGGGGGGGGCTACGAGCAGTACTTC. This sequence joins TRBV7-9 and TRBJ2-7, with 9 bases that match TRBD2. CDR3 length: 14 residues. From germline, CDR1 is SEHNR and CDR2 FQNEAQ (reference sequence). Trimming at V came to 3 bases and at J to 3 bases, leaving 3 bases not matched to a gene.

The chain employs TRBV9 and TRBJ2-2, with 8 positions matching TRBD1. The CDR3 has 14 residues. CDR1 is SGDLS, CDR2 YYNGEE, per germline. V lost 0 bases to trimming and J lost 6 bases; unmatched junction nucleotides: 1. CDR3 sequence (DNA): TGTGCCAGCAGCGTAGGACAGGGGTCCGGGGAGCTGTTTTTT. This codes for CASSVGQGSGELFF.

The chain has TRBV12-3 or TRBV12-4 and TRBJ1-2; perhaps TRBD1 as D (5 bases). The V gene lost 3 bases and the J gene lost 13 bases, with 12 bases spanning the gap. The CDR3 consists of 11 residues. The CDR3, as DNA: TGTGCCAGCAGTTTCGACAGCATCTCCACCTTC. Translated: CASSFDSISTF.

The chain recombines TRBV6-1 with TRBJ2-1, with 8 bases fitting TRBD1. V dropped 2 bases and J dropped 1; count of bases not matched to a gene: 10. The CDR3 runs 18 residues. Germline V gene lookup returns CDR1 MNHNS and CDR2 SASEGT. CDR3 region: CASSEKRGQVGSYNEQFF. DNA for the CDR3: TGTGCCAGCAGTGAAAAGAGGGGACAGGTTGGGTCCTACAATGAGCAGTTCTTC.

V usage is TRBV6-5 and J usage is TRBJ1-1, with 7 bases matching TRBD1. Germline V gives CDR1 MNHEY, CDR2 SVGAGI. The CDR3 has 14 amino acids. Trimming cost V 3 bases and J 0 bases; bases outside gene matches: 1. The CDR3 here is CASSYTGVNTEAFF. Written as DNA, the CDR3 is TGTGCCAGCAGTTATACAGGGGTGAACACTGAAGCTTTCTTT.

The rearrangement joins TRBV7-6 to TRBJ2-7; no firm D call. CDR3 size: 13 residues. Germline V lookup: CDR1 SGHVS, CDR2 FNYEAQ. Between the trimmed V and J ends, which lost 5 bases and 3 bases, there was a span of 11 bases. The CDR3 is CASSRKGFYEQYF. Here the CDR3 DNA reads TGTGCCAGCAGCCGTAAGGGCTTCTACGAGCAGTACTTC.

This chain uses TRBV19 with TRBJ1-1; D not resolved. Trimming left V 4 bases short and J 0 bases short, with 18 bases between. The CDR3 contains 17 residues. Germline V gives CDR1 LNHDA, CDR2 SQIVND (reference sequence). CDR3 sequence: CASSKSSSSDMNTEAFF. The CDR3 nucleotides are TGTGCCAGTAGTAAATCGTCGAGCTCGGATATGAACACTGAAGCTTTCTTT. The entire variable domain, with the rest obtained from reference TRBV19 and TRBJ1-1, is as follows: DGGITQSPKYLFRKEGQNVTLSCEQNLNHDAMYWYRQDPGQGLRLIYYSQIVNDFQKGDIAEGYSVSREKKESFPLTVTSAQKNPTAFYLCASSKSSSSDMNTEAFFGQGTRLTVV.

This clone was seen only a few times. Written as DNA, the CDR3 is TGTGCCAGTAGTACGGGACAGGGGGCGAGAGATACGCAGTATTTT. Translating it yields CASSTGQGARDTQYF. J is TRBJ2-3 and V is TRBV19; 12 bases match TRBD1. Germline V gene lookup returns CDR1 LNHDA and CDR2 SQIVND (reference sequence). With 4 bases clipped from V and 5 bases from J, the junction kept 4 bases outside the gene matches. This CDR3 comprises 15 residues.

The chain employs TRBV19 and TRBJ1-2, with TRBD1 matching over 9 bases. The CDR3 runs to 17 residues. The junction had 12 bases not matched to a gene; V was cut back by 5 bases and J by 2 bases. Germline values: CDR1 LNHDA, CDR2 SQIVND (reference sequence). In DNA, the CDR3 is TGTGCCAGTAGTGACGATTATGGGACAGGGACCAACTATGGCTACACCTTC. Encoded protein: CASSDDYGTGTNYGYTF. Based on the CDR3 plus reference TRBV19 and TRBJ1-2, the full variable domain is DGGITQSPKYLFRKEGQNVTLSCEQNLNHDAMYWYRQDPGQGLRLIYYSQIVNDFQKGDIAEGYSVSREKKESFPLTVTSAQKNPTAFYLCASSDDYGTGTNYGYTFGSGTRLTVV.

The V call is TRBV27, the J call TRBJ1-1; D gene ambiguous. Trimming took off 4 bases at V and 0 bases at J, with 15 bases between the two ends. The CDR3 loop spans 16 amino acids. Germline values: CDR1 MNHEY, CDR2 SMNVEV (reference sequence). The CDR3 spells CASSSPRTSLNTEAFF. CDR3 sequence (DNA): TGTGCCAGCAGTTCCCCCCGGACCTCATTGAACACTGAAGCTTTCTTT.

This sequence joins TRBV6-6 and TRBJ1-1; 10 positions agree with TRBD1. This CDR3 has 14 amino acids. V was clipped by 7 bases and J by 5 bases; unmatched bases: 7. CDR1 and CDR2 from the germline V gene are MNHNY and SVGAGI (reference sequence). The CDR3, as DNA: TGTGCCAGCATTAGGGACAGGGGAAAAACTGAAGCTTTCTTT. Amino acid sequence: CASIRDRGKTEAFF.

The CDR3 is CASSARSDSNQPQHF. DNA of the CDR3: TGTGCCAGTTCGGCCCGAAGTGATAGCAATCAGCCCCAGCATTTT. This rearrangement joins TRBV6-5 to TRBJ1-5, with D unclear. CDR3 length equals 15 residues. V was pared by 9 bases and J by 0 bases, with 15 bases between. The germline V gene has CDR1 MNHEY and CDR2 SVGAGI.

V is TRBV29-1 and J is TRBJ2-7; D remains unclear. Trimming took 1 base from V and 2 from J, leaving 9 bases between them. CDR3 length equals 13 residues. Germline V gene data show CDR1 as SQVTM and CDR2 as ANQGSEA. This CDR3 is CSVEGVVPYEQYF. In DNA, the CDR3 is TGCAGCGTTGAAGGGGTAGTCCCCTACGAGCAGTACTTC.

The rearrangement uses TRBV9 and TRBJ2-1; 9 bases fit TRBD2. This CDR3 is built from 18 residues. V shed 2 bases, J shed 4 bases, and the junction held 13 bases outside the gene matches. Per germline, CDR1 SGDLS and CDR2 YYNGEE. The CDR3 DNA is TGTGCCAGCAGCGTTCGCCTCGGCGGGGGGGCTTCGTACAATGAGCAGTTCTTC. It codes for CASSVRLGGGASYNEQFF.

The chain employs TRBV5-1 and TRBJ2-5; the match to TRBD2 covers 11 bases. Germline CDR1 is SGHRS and CDR2 is YFSETQ. CDR3 length: 15 residues. J gave up 7 bases and V 4 bases, and 9 bases lay outside the gene matches. CDR3: CASSTPSGGIGTQYF. In DNA form, the CDR3 reads TGCGCCAGCAGCACCCCTAGCGGGGGGATAGGGACCCAGTACTTC.

Worth noting for this clone: Other DNA sequences in the sample encode the same CDR3. V and J are TRBV7-3 and TRBJ2-7, with 7 bases matching TRBD2. This CDR3 is 15 amino acids long. V lost 1 base and J lost 1; bases outside the gene matches: 4. CDR1 SGHTA and CDR2 FQGTGA come from the germline V gene. The CDR3: CASSLMGGGSYEQYF. The CDR3 DNA follows: TGTGCCAGCAGCTTAATGGGCGGGGGTTCCTACGAGCAGTACTTC. Variable domain in full (rest from reference TRBV7-3 and TRBJ2-7): GAGVSQTPSNKVTEKGKYVELRCDPISGHTALYWYRQSLGQGPEFLIYFQGTGAADDSGLPNDRFFAVRPEGSVSTLKIQRTERGDSAVYLCASSLMGGGSYEQYFGPGTRLTVT.

The chain employs TRBV19 and TRBJ2-7; 8 bases agree with TRBD2. J gave up 3 bases and V 1 base, and 2 bases lay outside the gene matches. CDR1 and CDR2 (germline): LNHDA, SQIVND (reference sequence). The CDR3 sequence is 14 residues long. CDR3 DNA: TGTGCCAGTAGTATAGGTCGGGGGGGCTACGAGCAGTACTTC. Translated: CASSIGRGGYEQYF. Looking up the rest from reference TRBV19 and TRBJ2-7 gives the full variable domain: DGGITQSPKYLFRKEGQNVTLSCEQNLNHDAMYWYRQDPGQGLRLIYYSQIVNDFQKGDIAEGYSVSREKKESFPLTVTSAQKNPTAFYLCASSIGRGGYEQYFGPGTRLTVT.

V usage is TRBV27 and J usage is TRBJ2-5, with 8 bases identical to TRBD2. The length of the CDR3 is 13 residues. Germline CDR1 reads MNHEY; CDR2 reads SMNVEV (reference sequence). V lost 2 bases, J lost 5 bases, and 1 base stayed unmatched. In DNA, the CDR3 is TGTGCCAGCAGTTTAAGACTAGCGGAGACCCAGTACTTC. This sequence encodes CASSLRLAETQYF.

V is TRBV7-9 and J is TRBJ1-5; TRBD1 matches at 10 bases. This CDR3 comprises 16 residues. With V trimmed by 5 bases and J by 1 base, 5 bases remained unmatched. Germline-derived CDR1 and CDR2 are SEHNR and FQNEAQ (reference sequence). The CDR3 DNA is TGTGCCAGCAGCAATTGGGACAGGGGAAGCAATCAGCCCCAGCATTTT. Translation gives CASSNWDRGSNQPQHF.

The gene calls are TRBV27 and TRBJ2-1; D gene ambiguous. The CDR3 length is 14 residues. The germline V gene has CDR1 MNHEY and CDR2 SMNVEV (reference sequence). V lost 4 bases and J lost 4, with 11 bases in between. The CDR3 sequence is CASSYAIKYNEQFF. For the CDR3, the DNA is TGTGCCAGCAGTTATGCGATAAAGTACAATGAGCAGTTCTTC.

Of note for this clone: The sample contains more than one DNA sequence encoding this CDR3. V usage is TRBV30 and J usage is TRBJ1-1; D remains ambiguous. The V end was cut by 3 bases, the J end by 1 base, with 6 bases between. This CDR3 has 12 residues. From germline, CDR1 is GTSNPN and CDR2 SVGIG (reference sequence). Here the CDR3 reads CAWSNRNTEAFF. CDR3 nucleotide sequence: TGTGCCTGGAGCAACAGGAACACTGAAGCTTTCTTT.

A note on this clone: The same CDR3 also results from other DNA sequences found in this sample. J is TRBJ1-1 and V is TRBV18, with D unclear. The ends were cut back, 6 bases at V and 0 bases at J, with 8 bases in the middle. This CDR3 has 13 residues. CDR1 and CDR2 (germline): KGHSH, LQKENI. CDR3 DNA sequence: TGTGCCAGCTCCTCAGAAATGAACACTGAAGCTTTCTTT. It yields the protein CASSSEMNTEAFF.

The rearrangement uses TRBV7-2 and TRBJ1-5, with D hard to call. V lost 5 bases and J lost 8, with 13 bases in between. The germline CDR1 and CDR2 sequences are SGHTA and FQGNSA. CDR3 length: 13 residues. The CDR3 here is CASSPSVYKPQHF. The DNA for the CDR3 is TGTGCCAGCAGCCCTAGTGTATATAAGCCCCAGCATTTT.

The V call is TRBV2, the J call TRBJ1-3; maybe TRBD1 (6 bases). Germline CDR1 is SNHLY and CDR2 is FYNNEI. Between the trimmed V and J ends, which lost 2 bases and 2 bases, there was a span of 16 bases. This CDR3 comprises 17 residues. CDR3 in amino acids: CASSEWGGRGAGNTIYF. CDR3 bases: TGTGCCAGCAGTGAATGGGGGGGCAGAGGCGCTGGAAACACCATATATTTT.

The chain is built from TRBV6-2 or TRBV6-3 and TRBJ2-7; a weak D match, TRBD2 (6 bases). Germline V gene data show CDR1 as MNHEY and CDR2 as SVGEGT. Between the trimmed V and J ends, which lost 2 bases and 2 bases, there was a span of 10 bases. The CDR3 totals 14 residues. The CDR3 DNA is TGTGCCAGCAGTTACGGGGGGATGACCTACGAGCAGTACTTC. Translation gives CASSYGGMTYEQYF.

The V and J genes are TRBV7-3 and TRBJ2-1; 9 positions match TRBD2. V shed 6 bases and J 0 bases; nucleotides not matched to a gene: 6. Germline CDR1 and CDR2: SGHTA and FQGTGA. The CDR3 extends over 16 amino acids. The CDR3 is CASSLSGGPSYNEQFF. The CDR3 DNA reads as TGTGCCAGCAGTCTTAGCGGGGGCCCCTCCTACAATGAGCAGTTCTTC.

The chain joins TRBV6-5 to TRBJ1-3; D is undetermined. The CDR3 runs to 16 residues. V lost 0 bases and J lost 1, with 10 bases in between. Germline CDR1 is MNHEY and CDR2 is SVGAGI. The CDR3 bases are TGTGCCAGCAGTTACTCCCCATTTCAATCTGGAAACACCATATATTTT. Translated: CASSYSPFQSGNTIYF.

The CDR3 bases are TGTGCCAGCAGCTTAAAGACAGGGGGGTCTGGCAATCAGCCCCAGCATTTT. Its translation is CASSLKTGGSGNQPQHF. V usage is TRBV5-5 and J usage is TRBJ1-5, with 9 positions matching TRBD1. Trimming removed 2 bases from V and 2 bases from J; junction bases left unmatched: 8. The CDR3 contains 17 residues. Germline CDR1 is SGHKS and CDR2 is YYEKEE (reference sequence).

The chain uses TRBV5-4 and TRBJ2-3; 8 bases are a match to TRBD2. Germline loops: CDR1 SGHNT, CDR2 YYREEE (reference sequence). With V trimmed by 5 bases and J by 0 bases, 5 bases remained unmatched. The CDR3 is made up of 15 amino acids. DNA for the CDR3: TGTGCCAGCAGTCCTACGGGGGGGAGCACAGATACGCAGTATTTT. It codes for CASSPTGGSTDTQYF.